The rows below give T cell receptor beta chains drawn from one sample of a study of blood T cell repertoires in COVID-19. The repertoire was sequenced with immunoSEQ multiplex PCR; TCRdb's copy has only in-frame clones and lacks some. The sample has 300,000 or so clones, about 87% seen once. Material: peripheral blood. These receptors came from a woman aged 40 to 55 with acute or convalescent COVID-19. CDR3s include the opening cysteine and the closing phenylalanine or tryptophan. Each record gives: D gene, V gene, clone size, J gene, CDR3 protein, CDR3 DNA. A D gene is named only where the DNA matches it firmly. Rows give clone size only sometimes, using once, few, many, or a class for an expanded clone.

>TRBD1|TRBV5-4|-|TRBJ1-1
CASSIGGTEVAEAFF
TGTGCCAGCAGCATTGGGGGGACAGAGGTTGCTGAAGCTTTCTTT
>TRBD1|TRBV13|-|TRBJ1-2
CASSHQGGYYGYTF
TGTGCCAGCAGCCACCAAGGGGGCTACTATGGCTACACCTTC
>-|TRBV27|-|TRBJ2-5
CASSLYRGETQYF
TGTGCCAGCAGTTTATATAGGGGTGAGACCCAGTACTTC
>TRBD1|TRBV5-1|-|TRBJ1-1
CASRPSGDRATEAFF
TGCGCCAGCAGACCAAGCGGGGACAGGGCCACTGAAGCTTTCTTT
>TRBD2|TRBV6-5|-|TRBJ2-1
CASSYSSGASGGEQFF
TGTGCCAGCAGTTACTCGAGTGGGGCTAGCGGGGGTGAGCAGTTCTTC
>-|TRBV5-1|-|TRBJ1-6
CASSPQGVNRLHF
TGCGCCAGCAGCCCCCAAGGGGTTAACCGCCTCCACTTT
>-|TRBV20-1|-|TRBJ1-2
CSASGTGGAGTF
TGCAGTGCTAGTGGTACGGGAGGGGCGGGCACCTTC
>-|TRBV4-1|-|TRBJ1-2
CASSSPVAGEYYGYTF
TGCGCCAGCAGCTCCCCCGTCGCAGGTGAATACTATGGCTACACCTTC
>-|TRBV6-6|once|TRBJ2-2
CASTRGQGPGELFF
TGTGCCAGCACCAGGGGTCAGGGACCCGGGGAGCTGTTTTTT
>-|TRBV3-1/TRBV3-2|-|TRBJ2-5
CASSLRHAGETQYF
TGTGCCAGCAGCCTTCGACACGCTGGAGAGACCCAGTACTTC
>-|TRBV9|-|TRBJ1-2
CASTPRGSVNYGYTF
TGTGCCAGCACCCCTCGGGGTTCAGTTAACTATGGCTACACCTTC
>-|TRBV11-2|few|TRBJ1-6
CASSSIQGINSPLHF
TGTGCCAGCAGCTCAATACAGGGAATAAATTCACCCCTCCACTTT
>TRBD1|TRBV5-1|-|TRBJ2-1
CASSPPGQYNEQFF
TGCGCCAGCAGCCCCCCGGGACAGTACAATGAGCAGTTCTTC
>-|TRBV11-2|-|TRBJ1-2
CASSLEIGQAEGYTF
TGTGCCAGCAGCTTAGAGATTGGGCAAGCAGAGGGCTACACCTTC
>TRBD2|TRBV6-2/TRBV6-3|-|TRBJ2-3
CASSYKRGVRASTDTQYF
TGTGCCAGCAGTTACAAGCGGGGGGTTCGTGCTAGCACAGATACGCAGTATTTT
>-|TRBV10-3|-|TRBJ1-2
CAISDGGAPAFFNYGYTF
TGTGCCATCAGTGACGGGGGGGCTCCAGCATTTTTTAACTATGGCTACACCTTC
>-|TRBV5-4|-|TRBJ1-2
CASSLGREVDGYTF
TGTGCCAGCAGCTTGGGCAGGGAGGTCGATGGCTACACCTTC
>TRBD2|TRBV6-6|-|TRBJ2-5
CASSRGTKETQYF
TGTGCCAGCAGCCGGGGGACTAAAGAGACCCAGTACTTC
>-|TRBV10-1|-|TRBJ1-5
CASIRGYSNQPQHF
TGCGCCAGCATTAGGGGTTATAGCAATCAGCCCCAGCATTTT
>-|TRBV10-3|-|TRBJ2-5
CAISGRVEETQYF
TGTGCCATCAGTGGGAGGGTTGAGGAGACCCAGTACTTC
>TRBD1|TRBV10-3|-|TRBJ1-3
CATQGLPHGNTIYF
TGTGCCACACAGGGGTTACCCCACGGAAACACCATATATTTT
>TRBD1|TRBV10-3|-|TRBJ1-2
CAISEQGDAYGYTF
TGTGCCATCAGCGAACAGGGGGATGCCTATGGCTACACCTTC
>-|TRBV4-1|-|TRBJ1-2
CASSGQYGYTF
TGCGCCAGCAGCGGACAGTATGGCTACACCTTC
>-|TRBV5-1|-|TRBJ1-4
CASSLEQEGEKLFF
TGCGCCAGCAGCTTGGAGCAGGAGGGAGAAAAACTGTTTTTT
>-|TRBV2|-|TRBJ1-4
CASSESEKLFF
TGTGCCAGCAGTGAGAGTGAAAAACTGTTTTTT
>-|TRBV2|-|TRBJ2-2
CASRGSTGELFF
TGTGCCAGCAGGGGCAGCACCGGGGAGCTGTTTTTT
>-|TRBV6-5|-|TRBJ1-5
CASRATGLRQPQHF
TGTGCCAGCAGAGCCACAGGGCTTCGACAGCCCCAGCATTTT
>-|TRBV6-6|-|TRBJ1-2
CASSPRTDTNYGYTF
TGTGCCAGCAGTCCCCGGACGGACACTAACTATGGCTACACCTTC
>TRBD2|TRBV2|once|TRBJ2-1
CASITSVGYNEQFF
TGTGCCAGCATCACTAGCGTGGGGTACAATGAGCAGTTCTTC
>-|TRBV19|-|TRBJ1-2
CASSHDSYGYTF
TGTGCCAGTAGCCACGACAGCTATGGCTACACCTTC
>TRBD1|TRBV2|-|TRBJ1-2
CASRKGQGQIYGYTF
TGTGCCAGCAGGAAGGGACAGGGGCAGATCTATGGCTACACCTTC
>-|TRBV6-5|-|TRBJ2-4
CASSYSFGGAYIQYF
TGTGCCAGCAGTTACTCGTTTGGGGGGGCGTACATTCAGTACTTC
>TRBD1|TRBV19|-|TRBJ2-2
CASSLSGGYAGELFF
TGTGCCAGTAGTCTGTCAGGGGGCTACGCCGGGGAGCTGTTTTTT
>-|TRBV12-3/TRBV12-4|-|TRBJ1-1
CASRLEGLAEAFF
TGTGCCAGCAGGCTGGAGGGATTAGCTGAAGCTTTCTTT
>-|TRBV7-5|-|TRBJ1-5
CARSPISGSSNQPQHF
TGTGCCAGAAGCCCGATTTCGGGGAGTAGCAATCAGCCCCAGCATTTT
>TRBD1|TRBV27|once|TRBJ1-1
CASFTGGTEAFF
TGTGCCAGCTTCACAGGGGGCACTGAAGCTTTCTTT
>-|TRBV30|-|TRBJ1-3
CAWSGFGPASGNTIYF
TGTGCCTGGAGTGGATTTGGGCCCGCCTCTGGAAACACCATATATTTT
>TRBD2|TRBV3-1/TRBV3-2|-|TRBJ2-1
CASSPGLAGGQGNEQFF
TGTGCCAGCAGCCCCGGACTAGCGGGGGGGCAGGGCAATGAGCAGTTCTTC
>-|TRBV4-1|few|TRBJ1-1
CASSHREGMGLSEAFF
TGCGCCAGCAGCCACAGGGAGGGAATGGGACTCTCTGAAGCTTTCTTT
>-|TRBV5-1|-|TRBJ2-5
CASSLARGSGRGETQYF
TGCGCCAGCAGCTTGGCCCGGGGTAGCGGACGAGGTGAGACCCAGTACTTC
>-|TRBV18|-|TRBJ1-4
CASSPSQGNEKLFF
TGTGCCAGCTCACCGTCTCAGGGGAATGAAAAACTGTTTTTT
>-|TRBV2|-|TRBJ1-1
CASSSQGNTEAFF
TGTGCCAGCAGCTCCCAGGGGAACACTGAAGCTTTCTTT
>TRBD1|TRBV6-5|-|TRBJ1-4
CASSPLTGLGEKLFF
TGTGCCAGCAGTCCTTTGACAGGGCTTGGGGAAAAACTGTTTTTT
>TRBD2|TRBV18|-|TRBJ2-4
CASSPGLSSGGANIQYF
TGTGCCAGCTCACCAGGATTGTCTAGCGGGGGGGCAAACATTCAGTACTTC
>TRBD1|TRBV11-2|-|TRBJ1-5
CASSSGGLDNQPQHF
TGTGCCAGCAGCTCAGGGGGTCTGGACAATCAGCCCCAGCATTTT
>-|TRBV29-1|-|TRBJ1-4
CSVGRDTTNEKLFF
TGCAGCGTCGGCCGGGACACAACTAATGAAAAACTGTTTTTT
>TRBD1|TRBV27|-|TRBJ1-1
CASSLTAGQGWGPEAFF
TGTGCCAGCAGTTTAACGGCGGGACAGGGATGGGGCCCTGAAGCTTTCTTT
>TRBD2|TRBV27|-|TRBJ2-2
CASSLSVAGVLVNTGELFF
TGTGCCAGCAGTTTATCGGTAGCGGGGGTTTTAGTGAACACCGGGGAGCTGTTTTTT
>TRBD2|TRBV5-4|-|TRBJ2-1
CASSQKSGGGLNEQFF
TGTGCCAGCAGCCAAAAAAGCGGGGGCGGTTTAAATGAGCAGTTCTTC
>-|TRBV11-1|-|TRBJ2-1
CASSSEDLTEQFF
TGTGCCAGCAGCTCCGAGGACTTAACCGAGCAGTTCTTC
>TRBD1|TRBV29-1|-|TRBJ1-1
CSVELVDRQNTEAFF
TGCAGCGTTGAGTTAGTGGACAGGCAAAACACTGAAGCTTTCTTT
>TRBD2|TRBV2|-|TRBJ2-2
CASSEARGTTGELFF
TGTGCCAGCAGTGAAGCGCGGGGGACTACAGGGGAGCTGTTTTTT
>TRBD1|TRBV7-2|-|TRBJ2-2
CASSLQGARTTGELFF
TGTGCCAGCAGCCTTCAGGGGGCGCGAACCACCGGGGAGCTGTTTTTT
>-|TRBV30|-|TRBJ1-1
CAWSVQAEAFF
TGTGCCTGGAGTGTACAGGCGGAAGCTTTCTTT
>-|TRBV5-1|-|TRBJ1-6
CASSLVGEHSPLHF
TGCGCCAGCAGCTTGGTCGGGGAACACTCACCCCTCCACTTT
>TRBD1|TRBV18|-|TRBJ1-2
CASSRDRESGYTF
TGTGCCAGCTCACGGGACAGGGAGAGTGGCTACACCTTC
>TRBD1|TRBV18|-|TRBJ1-2
CASSSGTDYGYTF
TGTGCCAGCTCATCCGGGACAGATTATGGCTACACCTTC